This T cell receptor (beta chain) is drawn from a study of blood T cell repertoires in COVID-19. Looking at the study overall: The samples span acute and convalescent COVID-19 from the United States, Italy and Spain. In each case, the material was cDNA or gDNA derived from T cells, B-cell-depleted T cells, or PBMCs.

Authors' data handling: From reference gene primer amplification, estimates of nucleated cell counts were derived. The method was immunoSEQ multiplex PCR; TCRdb's version includes in-frame clones alone and lacks a portion of them. V and J calls and clone size are given by that table; D and trimming were obtained from the DNA. This sample has around 71,000 clones; about 89% occur once, and the top ten carry roughly 1.9%. The CDR3 is 16 amino acids. The ends were cut back, 0 bases at V and 3 bases at J, with 15 bases in the middle. Germline V gene sequence: CDR1 SGHNT, CDR2 YYREEE (reference sequence).

The sample was peripheral blood. This sequence originates from a woman aged 60-70 years with acute or convalescent COVID-19. V usage is TRBV5-4 and J usage is TRBJ1-1; D may be TRBD1 (5 bases). CDR3 bases: TGTGCCAGCAGCTTGGACAATCCAGGGTCGGACACTGAAGCTTTCTTT. It specifies CASSLDNPGSDTEAFF.